This TCR beta chain originates from a study of cytomegalovirus exposure and HLA in healthy donors. Overall study findings and caveats: In the 130 or so validation repertoires, roughly 94% of cluster scores exceeded 0, per a later analysis. Associated with cytomegalovirus, according to the listing, were some 180 TCR beta chains.

Worth noting for this clone: Antigen specificity is unknown.

Trimming removed 11 bases from V and 6 bases from J, with 19 bases in between. The CDR3 spans 14 residues. The germline V gene has CDR1 MDHEN and CDR2 SYDVKM. TCRdb's copy holds only in-frame clones and misses some; the assay was immunoSEQ multiplex PCR. The sample lists about 200,000 clones, roughly 84% occurring once. The source of this sequence is a woman under 30 in good health and CMV-seropositive. Sequenced: PBMCs. The genes are TRBV28 and TRBJ1-4; D may be TRBD1 (5 bases). The CDR3 nucleotides read TGTGCCGGGGGAGGACGTCAAGACGATGAAAAACTGTTTTTT. Protein product: CAGGGRQDDEKLFF.